Listed below are T cell receptor beta chains from one sample, sequenced in a study of cytomegalovirus exposure and HLA in healthy donors. Assay: immunoSEQ multiplex PCR; the TCRdb copy retains only in-frame clones and omits some. This sample has 66,000 or so clones, with 95% to 98% found just once. The source material was PBMCs. The receptors shown here come from a woman aged 18-29 years in good health and CMV-seropositive. The CDR3 runs from the conserved cysteine through the conserved F or W. A D gene is named only where the DNA matches it firmly. Only some rows state a clone size, as once, few, many or a class for expanded clones.

V gene: TRBV6-1; J gene: TRBJ1-5; D gene: TRBD1; clone size: -; CDR3 protein: CASSEAFRDRDLGSNQPQHF; CDR3 DNA: TGTGCCAGCAGTGAAGCGTTTCGGGACAGGGATCTCGGTAGCAATCAGCCCCAGCATTTT
V gene: TRBV28; J gene: TRBJ1-2; D gene: -; clone size: -; CDR3 protein: CASGKQQANYGYTF; CDR3 DNA: TGTGCCAGCGGAAAGCAACAGGCTAACTATGGCTACACCTTC
V gene: TRBV5-4; J gene: TRBJ2-5; D gene: TRBD2; clone size: -; CDR3 protein: CASRTSGRPETQYF; CDR3 DNA: TGTGCCAGCAGGACTAGCGGGAGGCCAGAGACCCAGTACTTC
V gene: TRBV27; J gene: TRBJ1-1; D gene: -; clone size: -; CDR3 protein: CASSFSGSLPMNTEAFF; CDR3 DNA: TGTGCCAGCAGTTTTTCAGGCAGTCTCCCCATGAACACTGAAGCTTTCTTT
V gene: TRBV19; J gene: TRBJ1-2; D gene: -; clone size: once; CDR3 protein: CASSITQIYGYTF; CDR3 DNA: TGTGCCAGTAGTATAACACAGATTTATGGCTACACCTTC
V gene: TRBV28; J gene: TRBJ1-5; D gene: -; clone size: -; CDR3 protein: CASSPGWGGYSNQPQHF; CDR3 DNA: TGTGCCAGCAGCCCCGGGTGGGGGGGTTATAGCAATCAGCCCCAGCATTTT
V gene: TRBV10-3; J gene: TRBJ2-1; D gene: -; clone size: -; CDR3 protein: CAISEYTFSSGSTLSSYNEQFF; CDR3 DNA: TGTGCCATCAGTGAGTACACCTTTAGTAGCGGTTCAACCCTCAGCTCCTACAATGAGCAGTTCTTC
V gene: TRBV2; J gene: TRBJ1-5; D gene: -; clone size: once; CDR3 protein: CASSEAHSNQPQHF; CDR3 DNA: TGTGCCAGCAGTGAAGCACATAGCAATCAGCCCCAGCATTTT
V gene: TRBV19; J gene: TRBJ2-3; D gene: TRBD2; clone size: -; CDR3 protein: CASSIAVREGRTDTQYF; CDR3 DNA: TGTGCCAGTAGTATAGCCGTCCGGGAGGGCCGGACAGATACGCAGTATTTT
V gene: TRBV11-2; J gene: TRBJ2-5; D gene: -; clone size: once; CDR3 protein: CASSLDGQTPGGETQYF; CDR3 DNA: TGTGCCAGCAGCTTAGATGGGCAAACCCCCGGAGGGGAGACCCAGTACTTC
V gene: TRBV2; J gene: TRBJ2-6; D gene: -; clone size: -; CDR3 protein: CASESRGFPGANVLTF; CDR3 DNA: TGTGCCAGCGAGAGTAGGGGGTTCCCTGGGGCCAACGTCCTGACTTTC
V gene: TRBV27; J gene: TRBJ2-1; D gene: TRBD1; clone size: -; CDR3 protein: CASSLRTGGSYNEQFF; CDR3 DNA: TGTGCCAGCAGTCTCCGAACAGGGGGCTCCTACAATGAGCAGTTCTTC
V gene: TRBV19; J gene: TRBJ2-7; D gene: TRBD1; clone size: -; CDR3 protein: CASSPRDRAYEQYF; CDR3 DNA: TGTGCCAGTAGTCCCCGGGACAGGGCCTACGAGCAGTACTTC
V gene: TRBV18; J gene: TRBJ2-1; D gene: TRBD1; clone size: -; CDR3 protein: CASSPSTGAGNEQFF; CDR3 DNA: TGTGCCAGCTCACCATCGACAGGGGCCGGGAATGAGCAGTTCTTC
V gene: TRBV28; J gene: TRBJ2-5; D gene: TRBD2; clone size: -; CDR3 protein: CASSSSGLAVEETQYF; CDR3 DNA: TGTGCCAGCAGTTCAAGTGGACTAGCGGTTGAAGAGACCCAGTACTTC
V gene: TRBV6-5; J gene: TRBJ1-5; D gene: -; clone size: -; CDR3 protein: CASSPGSNQPQHF; CDR3 DNA: TGTGCCAGCAGTCCAGGGAGCAATCAGCCCCAGCATTTT
V gene: TRBV28; J gene: TRBJ1-5; D gene: -; clone size: -; CDR3 protein: CASSFLGASQPQHF; CDR3 DNA: TGTGCCAGCAGTTTTCTTGGGGCGAGTCAGCCCCAGCATTTT
V gene: TRBV11-2; J gene: TRBJ1-2; D gene: -; clone size: -; CDR3 protein: CASSFITHPQNSNYGYTF; CDR3 DNA: TGTGCCAGCAGCTTTATAACCCACCCACAGAATTCTAACTATGGCTACACCTTC
V gene: TRBV13; J gene: TRBJ2-1; D gene: TRBD2; clone size: -; CDR3 protein: CASSLWGLAGVNEQFF; CDR3 DNA: TGTGCCAGCAGCCTCTGGGGACTAGCGGGAGTTAATGAGCAGTTCTTC
V gene: TRBV19; J gene: TRBJ1-2; D gene: TRBD1; clone size: -; CDR3 protein: CASSIDGTGPDGYTF; CDR3 DNA: TGTGCCAGTAGTATAGACGGGACAGGGCCTGATGGCTACACCTTC
V gene: TRBV29-1; J gene: TRBJ2-7; D gene: TRBD2; clone size: -; CDR3 protein: CSVGTSGSYEQYF; CDR3 DNA: TGCAGCGTTGGGACTAGCGGCTCCTACGAGCAGTACTTC
V gene: TRBV7-9; J gene: TRBJ2-3; D gene: TRBD2; clone size: -; CDR3 protein: CASSRTGTSGGGRTDTQYF; CDR3 DNA: TGTGCCAGCAGCCGGACCGGGACTAGCGGAGGAGGGCGCACAGATACGCAGTATTTT
V gene: TRBV19; J gene: TRBJ2-1; D gene: -; clone size: -; CDR3 protein: CASSIGGEYYNEQFF; CDR3 DNA: TGTGCCAGTAGTATTGGAGGGGAATACTACAATGAGCAGTTCTTC
V gene: TRBV4-2; J gene: TRBJ2-1; D gene: -; clone size: once; CDR3 protein: CASSHDIASEQFF; CDR3 DNA: TGTGCCAGCAGCCACGATATAGCTTCTGAGCAGTTCTTC
V gene: TRBV28; J gene: TRBJ1-1; D gene: TRBD1; clone size: -; CDR3 protein: CASSFAGGTEAFF; CDR3 DNA: TGTGCCAGCAGTTTCGCAGGGGGGACTGAAGCTTTCTTT
V gene: TRBV5-5; J gene: TRBJ2-7; D gene: TRBD1; clone size: -; CDR3 protein: CASSMDRGRSRPYEQYF; CDR3 DNA: TGTGCCAGCAGCATGGACAGGGGGAGGTCTCGACCCTACGAGCAGTACTTC
V gene: TRBV7-3; J gene: TRBJ2-7; D gene: -; clone size: -; CDR3 protein: CASSKSVADSSYEQYF; CDR3 DNA: TGTGCCAGCAGCAAAAGCGTTGCGGATAGCTCCTACGAGCAGTACTTC
V gene: TRBV6-1; J gene: TRBJ1-2; D gene: TRBD1; clone size: -; CDR3 protein: CASSEATGGGYGYTF; CDR3 DNA: TGTGCCAGCAGTGAAGCTACAGGGGGCGGGTATGGCTACACCTTC
V gene: TRBV7-9; J gene: TRBJ2-2; D gene: TRBD2; clone size: -; CDR3 protein: CASSISGRSTGELFF; CDR3 DNA: TGTGCCAGCAGCATTAGCGGGAGGTCGACCGGGGAGCTGTTTTTT
V gene: TRBV7-2; J gene: TRBJ2-7; D gene: TRBD2; clone size: -; CDR3 protein: CASSGLAGLYEQYF; CDR3 DNA: TGTGCCAGCAGCGGACTAGCGGGATTATACGAGCAGTACTTC
V gene: TRBV18; J gene: TRBJ2-1; D gene: TRBD2; clone size: -; CDR3 protein: CASSPPSSGSNEQFF; CDR3 DNA: TGTGCCAGCTCACCACCCAGCAGCGGGAGCAATGAGCAGTTCTTC
V gene: TRBV2; J gene: TRBJ2-3; D gene: TRBD2; clone size: -; CDR3 protein: CASRGLAGDTQYF; CDR3 DNA: TGTGCCAGCAGGGGACTAGCGGGAGATACGCAGTATTTT
V gene: TRBV5-6; J gene: TRBJ1-2; D gene: -; clone size: -; CDR3 protein: CASSYNLGSTYYTF; CDR3 DNA: TGTGCCAGCAGCTACAATCTGGGCTCAACCTACTACACCTTC
V gene: TRBV29-1; J gene: TRBJ1-1; D gene: -; clone size: -; CDR3 protein: CSVEWGVGPNTEAFF; CDR3 DNA: TGCAGCGTTGAATGGGGGGTGGGCCCTAACACTGAAGCTTTCTTT
V gene: TRBV2; J gene: TRBJ1-3; D gene: TRBD1; clone size: -; CDR3 protein: CASSHPGQGRNTIYF; CDR3 DNA: TGTGCCAGCAGCCACCCGGGACAGGGACGGAACACCATATATTTT
V gene: TRBV6-5; J gene: TRBJ2-7; D gene: -; clone size: -; CDR3 protein: CASSRGFYEQYF; CDR3 DNA: TGTGCCAGCAGTCGGGGTTTCTACGAGCAGTACTTC
V gene: TRBV5-4; J gene: TRBJ2-1; D gene: -; clone size: -; CDR3 protein: CASSLGLRLDNEQFF; CDR3 DNA: TGTGCCAGCAGCTTGGGCCTTAGACTAGACAATGAGCAGTTCTTC
V gene: TRBV5-1; J gene: TRBJ2-7; D gene: -; clone size: -; CDR3 protein: CASSLSGTTTYEQYF; CDR3 DNA: TGCGCCAGCAGCTTGTCCGGGACAACAACCTACGAGCAGTACTTC
V gene: TRBV5-4; J gene: TRBJ1-4; D gene: TRBD1; clone size: -; CDR3 protein: CASSPGGATNEKLFF; CDR3 DNA: TGTGCCAGCAGCCCAGGGGGCGCTACTAATGAAAAACTGTTTTTT
V gene: TRBV5-4; J gene: TRBJ2-1; D gene: TRBD2; clone size: -; CDR3 protein: CASSLAGLAGGEQFF; CDR3 DNA: TGTGCCAGCAGCTTGGCCGGACTAGCGGGAGGTGAGCAGTTCTTC
V gene: TRBV7-3; J gene: TRBJ2-1; D gene: -; clone size: -; CDR3 protein: CASSSPSNEQFF; CDR3 DNA: TGTGCCAGCAGCTCACCTAGCAATGAGCAGTTCTTC
V gene: TRBV14; J gene: TRBJ1-2; D gene: -; clone size: -; CDR3 protein: CASSQDREVGYTF; CDR3 DNA: TGTGCCAGCAGCCAAGATAGGGAGGTTGGCTACACCTTC
V gene: TRBV29-1; J gene: TRBJ2-3; D gene: -; clone size: -; CDR3 protein: CSTIPGTDTQYF; CDR3 DNA: TGCAGTACGATCCCGGGCACAGATACGCAGTATTTT
V gene: TRBV6-1; J gene: TRBJ1-4; D gene: -; clone size: once; CDR3 protein: CASDGRGNEKLFF; CDR3 DNA: TGTGCCAGCGACGGAAGGGGCAATGAAAAACTGTTTTTT
V gene: TRBV5-4; J gene: TRBJ1-1; D gene: TRBD1; clone size: -; CDR3 protein: CASSLGQGPEAFF; CDR3 DNA: TGTGCCAGCAGCTTGGGACAGGGACCTGAAGCTTTCTTT
V gene: TRBV7-9; J gene: TRBJ2-7; D gene: TRBD1; clone size: -; CDR3 protein: CASSATRQGVGYEQYF; CDR3 DNA: TGTGCCAGCAGCGCTACCCGACAGGGAGTAGGCTACGAGCAGTACTTC
V gene: TRBV19; J gene: TRBJ2-7; D gene: -; clone size: -; CDR3 protein: CASSMAPSYEQYF; CDR3 DNA: TGTGCCAGTAGTATGGCCCCATCCTACGAGCAGTACTTC
V gene: TRBV7-3; J gene: TRBJ2-7; D gene: TRBD1; clone size: -; CDR3 protein: CASSTRQGDEQYF; CDR3 DNA: TGTGCCAGCAGCACAAGACAGGGAGACGAGCAGTACTTC
V gene: TRBV5-1; J gene: TRBJ2-7; D gene: -; clone size: -; CDR3 protein: CASNSESSYEQYF; CDR3 DNA: TGCGCCAGCAATAGCGAAAGCTCCTACGAGCAGTACTTC
V gene: TRBV7-3; J gene: TRBJ2-2; D gene: -; clone size: -; CDR3 protein: CASSLTSRAVGELFF; CDR3 DNA: TGTGCCAGCAGCTTAACGTCCAGGGCTGTCGGGGAGCTGTTTTTT
V gene: TRBV29-1; J gene: TRBJ2-3; D gene: -; clone size: -; CDR3 protein: CSVGGRGAPDTQYF; CDR3 DNA: TGCAGCGTTGGTGGGAGGGGGGCCCCAGATACGCAGTATTTT
V gene: TRBV9; J gene: TRBJ1-1; D gene: -; clone size: -; CDR3 protein: CASDPSTEAFF; CDR3 DNA: TGTGCCAGCGATCCGAGCACTGAAGCTTTCTTT
V gene: TRBV7-9; J gene: TRBJ2-5; D gene: -; clone size: once; CDR3 protein: CASSLARTEETQYF; CDR3 DNA: TGTGCCAGCAGCTTAGCCCGGACAGAAGAGACCCAGTACTTC
V gene: TRBV5-8; J gene: TRBJ2-3; D gene: TRBD1; clone size: -; CDR3 protein: CASSLYGRGQTDTQYF; CDR3 DNA: TGTGCCAGCAGCTTGTATGGCAGGGGGCAGACAGATACGCAGTATTTT
V gene: TRBV28; J gene: TRBJ2-1; D gene: -; clone size: -; CDR3 protein: CASTEGSGNNEQFF; CDR3 DNA: TGTGCCAGCACAGAGGGATCGGGAAACAATGAGCAGTTCTTC
V gene: TRBV5-4; J gene: TRBJ2-7; D gene: -; clone size: -; CDR3 protein: CASSLKARAPYEQYF; CDR3 DNA: TGTGCCAGCAGCTTGAAGGCCAGGGCACCCTACGAGCAGTACTTC
V gene: TRBV9; J gene: TRBJ2-5; D gene: -; clone size: -; CDR3 protein: CASSVYDFETQYF; CDR3 DNA: TGTGCCAGCAGCGTATACGACTTCGAGACCCAGTACTTC
V gene: TRBV28; J gene: TRBJ2-2; D gene: TRBD1; clone size: -; CDR3 protein: CASSPRQGSLPRELFF; CDR3 DNA: TGTGCCAGCAGCCCTAGACAGGGGAGTCTTCCGAGGGAGCTGTTTTTT
V gene: TRBV9; J gene: TRBJ2-1; D gene: TRBD2; clone size: -; CDR3 protein: CASSTGLGGGEQFF; CDR3 DNA: TGTGCCAGCAGCACGGGACTGGGGGGGGGTGAGCAGTTCTTC